A selection of T cell receptor beta chains follows, all from one sample in a study of cytomegalovirus exposure and HLA in healthy donors. Clones were sequenced by immunoSEQ multiplex PCR, and TCRdb holds only the in-frame ones, with some missing. This table holds 140,000 to 150,000 clones, roughly 71% found once. Material for sequencing was PBMCs. The origin of the receptors is a man aged 30 to 39 in good health and CMV-seronegative. Each CDR3 is given with its conserved first and last residue. A D gene is named only where the DNA matches it firmly. Where a row states a size, it is once, few, many or the class of an expanded clone; other rows omit it.

j_call | clone_size | d_call | v_call | cdr3_aa | cdr3_nt
TRBJ1-4 | . | TRBD1 | TRBV9 | CASSVSGGGEKLFF | TGTGCCAGCAGCGTATCAGGGGGTGGGGAAAAACTGTTTTTT
TRBJ1-6 | . | . | TRBV28 | CASRDGSPLHF | TGTGCCAGCCGGGATGGATCACCCCTCCACTTT
TRBJ2-7 | . | TRBD2 | TRBV7-9 | CASSLEGLANYEQYF | TGTGCCAGCAGCTTAGAGGGACTAGCCAACTACGAGCAGTACTTC
TRBJ2-5 | . | TRBD1 | TRBV5-8 | CASSWGDRGLQETQYF | TGTGCCAGCAGCTGGGGGGACAGGGGGCTACAAGAGACCCAGTACTTC
TRBJ2-1 | . | TRBD2 | TRBV9 | CASSVEGGGAWNEQFF | TGTGCCAGCAGCGTAGAGGGCGGGGGGGCATGGAATGAGCAGTTCTTC
TRBJ2-1 | . | . | TRBV7-9 | CASSLGQGREQFF | TGTGCCAGCAGCTTAGGTCAGGGGCGGGAGCAGTTCTTC
TRBJ1-3 | . | . | TRBV28 | CASSSYGNTIYF | TGTGCCAGCAGTAGCTACGGAAACACCATATATTTT
TRBJ2-7 | . | . | TRBV5-4 | CASSRGYEQYF | TGTGCCAGCAGCAGAGGCTACGAGCAGTACTTC
TRBJ2-3 | . | TRBD2 | TRBV7-9 | CASSHERGPTDTQYF | TGTGCCAGCAGCCATGAGCGGGGGCCCACGGATACGCAGTATTTT
TRBJ2-1 | . | TRBD2 | TRBV6-5 | CASSFHLAGEYNEQFF | TGTGCCAGCAGTTTCCATCTAGCGGGAGAATACAATGAGCAGTTCTTC
TRBJ1-5 | . | . | TRBV28 | CASTSLSAKRQPQHF | TGTGCCAGCACTTCACTTAGTGCGAAACGCCAGCCCCAGCATTTT
TRBJ1-5 | . | . | TRBV5-1 | CASSLGSNQPQHF | TGCGCCAGCAGCCTCGGGAGCAATCAGCCCCAGCATTTT
TRBJ2-7 | . | TRBD1 | TRBV6-5 | CASSEDRDVNEQYF | TGTGCCAGCAGTGAAGACAGGGATGTCAACGAGCAGTACTTC
TRBJ1-1 | . | TRBD1 | TRBV5-1 | CASSPDRGYTEAFF | TGCGCCAGCAGCCCAGACAGGGGGTACACTGAAGCTTTCTTT
TRBJ1-4 | . | . | TRBV30 | CAWARDNQDEKLFF | TGTGCCTGGGCTAGGGACAATCAAGATGAAAAACTGTTTTTT
TRBJ2-1 | once | TRBD1 | TRBV11-2 | CASSPQTGYEQFF | TGTGCCAGCAGCCCTCAGACAGGGTATGAGCAGTTCTTC
TRBJ2-2 | . | . | TRBV19 | CASSIRAGELFF | TGTGCCAGTAGTATTCGGGCCGGGGAGCTGTTTTTT
TRBJ1-3 | . | TRBD1 | TRBV5-1 | CASSSGTGRYSGNTIYF | TGCGCCAGCAGTTCTGGGACAGGGCGCTACTCTGGAAACACCATATATTTT
TRBJ2-6 | once | . | TRBV28 | CASSLGGGGANVLTF | TGTGCCAGCAGTTTGGGGGGTGGAGGGGCCAACGTCCTGACTTTC
TRBJ2-1 | . | TRBD2 | TRBV5-1 | CASSLGTSDYNEQFF | TGCGCCAGCAGTCTCGGGACTAGCGACTACAATGAGCAGTTCTTC
TRBJ2-3 | . | . | TRBV5-1 | CASSFGQLLGTDTQYF | TGCGCCAGCAGCTTTGGGCAGCTCTTAGGCACAGATACGCAGTATTTT
TRBJ2-1 | . | . | TRBV6-5 | CASSSRPGHDNEQFF | TGTGCCAGCAGTTCGAGACCGGGACACGACAATGAGCAGTTCTTC
TRBJ1-5 | . | . | TRBV7-6 | CASSLGGGLRNQPQHF | TGTGCCAGCAGCTTAGGGGGGGGGCTACGCAATCAGCCCCAGCATTTT
TRBJ1-1 | . | . | TRBV2 | CASRTGQNTEAFF | TGTGCCAGCAGGACGGGACAGAACACTGAAGCTTTCTTT
TRBJ1-5 | . | . | TRBV10-3 | CAISGGNQPQHF | TGTGCCATCAGTGGCGGGAATCAGCCCCAGCATTTT
TRBJ2-1 | . | . | TRBV5-8 | CASSLGGGTYNEQFF | TGTGCCAGCAGCTTGGGAGGGGGAACCTACAATGAGCAGTTCTTC